One and the same sample provided the 16 T cell receptor beta chains below, sequenced in a study of long-term antiretroviral therapy in people with HIV. The libraries were made with immunoSEQ v3.0 at survey level. Assay: immunoSEQ multiplex PCR; the TCRdb copy retains only in-frame clones and omits some. This sample carries roughly 18,000 clones, roughly 79% of them seen once, and the ten largest clones take 6.5% to 7.5%. Sequencing was performed on unsorted PBMCs, taken 2.2 years after starting antiretroviral therapy. The receptors come from a man aged 45 to 65 with HIV.

This chain connects TRBV14 to TRBJ2-7; TRBD1 or TRBD2 may be the D gene (5 bases each). The V end was cut by 6 bases, the J end by 6 bases, with 15 bases between. The CDR3 length is 13 residues. From germline, CDR1 is SGHDN and CDR2 FVKESK. The CDR3 reads CASSRIGTSEQYF. CDR3 nucleotides: TGTGCCAGCAGTCGTATCGGGACCTCCGAGCAGTACTTC.

The count of this clone is one. CDR3 in amino acids: CSVEHRRNEQFF. DNA for the CDR3: TGCAGCGTTGAACACAGGAGGAATGAGCAGTTCTTC. This sequence joins TRBV29-1 and TRBJ2-1; either TRBD1 or TRBD2 may fit D (5 bases each). Per the germline V gene, CDR1 is SQVTM and CDR2 is ANQGSEA. The CDR3 runs to 12 residues. V gave up 2 bases and J gave up 7 bases, with 9 bases separating them.

The rearrangement joins TRBV11-2 to TRBJ2-1; D unresolved. CDR1 and CDR2 from the germline V gene are SGHAT and FQNNGV. The CDR3 consists of 13 residues. Between the trimmed V and J ends, which lost 5 bases and 4 bases, there was a span of 9 bases. CDR3 region: CASSDGPYNEQFF. The CDR3 DNA sequence: TGTGCCAGCAGCGACGGACCGTACAATGAGCAGTTCTTC.

The chain links TRBV7-6 to TRBJ2-5; TRBD1 agrees at 9 bases. The CDR3 has 18 amino acids. With V trimmed by 5 bases and J by 0 bases, 13 bases remained unmatched. Germline V lookup: CDR1 SGHVS, CDR2 FNYEAQ. The CDR3 nucleotides are TGTGCCAGCAGCGAGGGGATGACAGGGGGGCCGTACCAAGAGACCCAGTACTTC. The encoded protein is CASSEGMTGGPYQETQYF.

This clone was picked up a small number of times. V gene TRBV27 combines with J gene TRBJ1-6; D ambiguous. The germline CDR1 and CDR2 sequences are MNHEY and SMNVEV (reference sequence). The ends were cut back, 3 bases at V and 3 bases at J, with 6 bases in the middle. CDR3 length equals 14 residues. CDR3 residues: CASSFLGYNSPLHF. The CDR3, as DNA: TGTGCCAGCAGTTTTCTGGGCTATAATTCACCCCTCCACTTT.

This chain joins TRBV28 and TRBJ2-7; D is ambiguous. Looked up from germline, CDR1 is MDHEN and CDR2 is SYDVKM. The CDR3 extends over 14 amino acids. With 1 base removed from V and 0 bases from J, the gap between germline ends came to 7 bases. The CDR3 here is CASSLYPISYEQYF. DNA of the CDR3: TGTGCCAGCAGTTTATATCCGATCTCCTACGAGCAGTACTTC.

This clone has only one observation. The chain carries TRBV5-4 and TRBJ1-1; D is unclear. Trimming removed 0 bases from V and 7 bases from J, with 10 bases in between. The CDR3 runs to 13 residues. The germline gives CDR1 SGHNT, CDR2 YYREEE (reference sequence). CDR3 sequence: CASSLAPQHEAFF. Written as DNA, the CDR3 is TGTGCCAGCAGCTTGGCCCCGCAGCATGAAGCTTTCTTT.

This chain connects TRBV4-1 to TRBJ2-5; D may correspond to TRBD1 or TRBD2 (5 bases each). CDR3 length: 13 amino acids. The germline CDR1 and CDR2 sequences are MGHRA and YSYEKL. V lost 4 bases and J 5 bases, leaving 11 bases between the germline ends. The CDR3 reads CASSPPRDETQYF. CDR3 DNA sequence: TGCGCCAGCAGCCCCCCCAGGGACGAGACCCAGTACTTC.

This chain connects TRBV19 to TRBJ2-5, with a weak D call TRBD1 (6 bases). Trimming took off 5 bases at V and 5 bases at J, with 15 bases between the two ends. Germline lookup yields CDR1 LNHDA and CDR2 SQIVND (reference sequence). This CDR3 has 14 residues. CDR3 protein: CASSPSTGLETQYF. The CDR3 DNA is TGTGCCAGTAGTCCCTCAACAGGGTTGGAGACCCAGTACTTC.

The table lists this clone with a few counts. The chain employs TRBV5-6 and TRBJ2-7; the D is unclear. The CDR3 is 12 residues long. Germline CDR1 SGHDT, CDR2 YYEEEE. Trimming left V 1 base short and J 5 bases short, with 7 bases between. The CDR3: CASSLRAHEQYF. DNA of the CDR3: TGTGCCAGCAGCTTGCGGGCTCACGAGCAGTACTTC.

This rearrangement joins TRBV19 to TRBJ1-1; tentatively, D is TRBD1 (6 bases). With 9 bases removed from V and 2 bases from J, the gap between germline ends came to 13 bases. This CDR3 has 13 amino acids. Germline V gene lookup returns CDR1 LNHDA and CDR2 SQIVND (reference sequence). In DNA form, the CDR3 reads TGTGCCAGCCGGGACACTAGTAACACTGAAGCTTTCTTT. Residues: CASRDTSNTEAFF.

The chain recombines TRBV28 with TRBJ1-5; D may be TRBD1 (6 bases). The CDR3 is made up of 15 amino acids. V lost 6 bases, J lost 8 bases, and 20 bases lay in between. Germline CDR1 and CDR2: MDHEN and SYDVKM. The CDR3 nucleotides read TGTGCCAGCAGCCAGCCGGGACAAGTTATGAAGCCCCAGCATTTT. It yields the protein CASSQPGQVMKPQHF.

This chain links TRBV7-2 with TRBJ2-7; possibly TRBD2 for D (6 bases). The CDR3 spans 15 residues. Germline values: CDR1 SGHTA, CDR2 FQGNSA. Trimming took off 1 base at V and 3 bases at J, with 13 bases between the two ends. The CDR3 loop is CASSLGDGTLYEQYF. DNA of the CDR3: TGTGCCAGCAGCTTAGGAGACGGGACTCTCTACGAGCAGTACTTC.

The chain links TRBV7-9 to TRBJ2-3; 8 nucleotides match TRBD1. Germline V gives CDR1 SEHNR, CDR2 FQNEAQ (reference sequence). J gave up 2 bases and V 5 bases, and 9 bases lay outside the gene matches. The CDR3 length is 16 residues. CDR3 coding DNA: TGTGCCAGCAGCACTTGGACAGGGAGTTACACAGATACGCAGTATTTT. Its translation: CASSTWTGSYTDTQYF.

The chain has TRBV12-5 and TRBJ2-1; D gene ambiguous. CDR3 length: 15 amino acids. V was clipped by 8 bases and J by 2 bases, with 16 bases between them. Germline CDR1 LGHNT, CDR2 FRNRAP. CDR3 in DNA: TGTGCTAGTTCCTTGGTTGGCTCCCCCTACAATGAGCAGTTCTTC. Amino acid sequence: CASSLVGSPYNEQFF.

The V and J genes are TRBV7-6 and TRBJ2-3; 8 bases line up with TRBD2. Germline CDR1 SGHVS, CDR2 FNYEAQ. The CDR3 covers 17 residues. The junction had 7 bases not matched to a gene; V was cut back by 2 bases and J by 0 bases. CDR3 protein: CASSLSPPSGSTDTQYF. The CDR3 DNA reads TGTGCCAGCAGCTTAAGTCCCCCTAGCGGGAGCACAGATACGCAGTATTTT.